This T cell receptor beta chain was identified during a study of a mutant IDH1 vaccine in newly diagnosed glioma. At the level of the study: Among treated patients, around 62% were male and approximately 40% female, and mean age was approximately 43 years. It was radiotherapy, temozolomide, or both that patients received previously, with most receiving both.

Worth noting for this clone: Its cognate antigen is unknown.

General study points: Pseudoprogression seemed unrelated to changes in top peripheral T cell clonotypes.

The V and J ends lost 4 bases and 4 bases, in that order; junction bases with no gene match: 8. This CDR3 has 15 residues. CDR1 and CDR2 from the germline V gene are LNHDA and SQIVND (reference sequence). As for time point: week 11, during vaccination. Vaccinated patients received 300 ug of mutant IDH1 20-mer peptide per dose, with topical imiquimod. Generated by immunoSEQ multiplex PCR, the TCRdb table keeps only in-frame clones and is missing some. Of under 150,000 clones listed, around 80% are singletons. This clonotype was obtained from a man in his forties or fifties with glioma. The material was PBMCs, obtained from a glioma patient whose treatment included an IDH1 peptide vaccine. The chain employs TRBV19 and TRBJ2-5; 8 bases map to TRBD1. The CDR3 reads CASSTDRERPETQYF. In DNA, the CDR3 is TGTGCCAGTAGTACGGACAGGGAGAGGCCAGAGACCCAGTACTTC. Full variable domain (missing parts from reference TRBV19 and TRBJ2-5): DGGITQSPKYLFRKEGQNVTLSCEQNLNHDAMYWYRQDPGQGLRLIYYSQIVNDFQKGDIAEGYSVSREKKESFPLTVTSAQKNPTAFYLCASSTDRERPETQYFGPGTRLLVL.